The clone carrying this T cell receptor beta chain was counted at least ten times. Its antigen is not identified. Germline lookup yields CDR1 SEHNR and CDR2 FQNEAQ (reference sequence). V gave up 3 bases and J gave up 6 bases; unmatched junction bases: 8. The CDR3 loop spans 14 amino acids. This sample was taken from a study of T cell repertoires in cytomegalovirus infection. A single record per CDR3 protein comes from TCRdb applying MiXCR to the reads. Counted here are 700,000 to 900,000 distinct CDR3 sequences, about 29% occurring once; the ten biggest clones make up roughly 14%. The specimen was cultured CD8+ T cells from PBMCs, collected from culture after CMV antigen stimulation. The chain combines TRBV7-9 with TRBJ2-7; 7 nucleotides agree with TRBD1. The sequence came from a human donor in good health (CMV status not recorded). Some clones in this sample may be carry-over from other donors' samples. The CDR3 sequence is CASSLNRGLGEQYF. Written as DNA, the CDR3 is TGTGCCAGCAGCTTGAACAGGGGATTAGGCGAGCAGTACTTC.